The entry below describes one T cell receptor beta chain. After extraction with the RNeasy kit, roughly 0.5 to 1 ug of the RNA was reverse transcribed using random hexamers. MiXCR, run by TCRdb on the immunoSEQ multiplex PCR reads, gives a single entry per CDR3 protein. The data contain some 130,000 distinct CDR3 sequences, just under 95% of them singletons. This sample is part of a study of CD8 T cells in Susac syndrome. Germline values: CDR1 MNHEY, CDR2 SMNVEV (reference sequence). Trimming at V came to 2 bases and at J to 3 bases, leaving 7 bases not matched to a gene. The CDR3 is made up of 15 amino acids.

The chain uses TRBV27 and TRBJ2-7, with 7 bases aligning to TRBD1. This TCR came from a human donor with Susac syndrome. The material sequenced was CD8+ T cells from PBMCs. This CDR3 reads CASSLGAGGIYEQYF. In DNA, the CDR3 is TGTGCCAGCAGTTTAGGGGCAGGGGGTATCTACGAGCAGTACTTC.